A selection of T cell receptor beta chains follows, all from one sample in a study of early T cells in non-severe SARS-CoV-2 infection. TCRdb itself ran the 5' RACE reads through MiXCR, one entry per CDR3 protein. The repertoire holds approximately 65,000 distinct CDR3 sequences, with roughly 11% as singletons. Input material: whole blood. The receptors come from an adult who was a healthcare worker with PCR-confirmed SARS-CoV-2 infection or an uninfected control (not recorded which). The CDR3 runs from the conserved cysteine through the conserved F or W. A D gene is named only where the DNA matches it firmly. Clone size, where shown, is once, few, many, or a class for clones that have expanded.

clone_size: many; j_call: TRBJ2-2; cdr3_length: 16; v_call: TRBV4-2; d_call: TRBD2; cdr3_nt: TGTGCCAGCAGCCAAGCGGGACTACCTCTTACCGGGGAGCTGTTTTTT; cdr3_aa: CASSQAGLPLTGELFF
clone_size: few; j_call: TRBJ2-5; cdr3_length: 15; v_call: TRBV11-2; d_call: TRBD2; cdr3_nt: TGTGCCAGCGGTCGGACTAGCGGGAGACAAGAGACCCAGTACTTC; cdr3_aa: CASGRTSGRQETQYF
clone_size: many; j_call: TRBJ2-1; cdr3_length: 15; v_call: TRBV20-1; d_call: NA; cdr3_nt: TGCAGTGCTAGAGATCTCGGGAGCTCCTACAATGAGCAGTTCTTC; cdr3_aa: CSARDLGSSYNEQFF
clone_size: few; j_call: TRBJ1-2; cdr3_length: 14; v_call: TRBV6-5; d_call: NA; cdr3_nt: TGTGCCAGCAGTTACTCGATATGGCAGAATGGCTACACCTTC; cdr3_aa: CASSYSIWQNGYTF
clone_size: NA; j_call: TRBJ1-4; cdr3_length: 10; v_call: TRBV5-6; d_call: NA; cdr3_nt: TGTGCCAGCGGGGGGGAAAAACTGTTTTTT; cdr3_aa: CASGGEKLFF
clone_size: many; j_call: TRBJ2-2; cdr3_length: 18; v_call: TRBV12-3/TRBV12-4; d_call: NA; cdr3_nt: TGTGCCAGCAGTTTATATCACCCGGGGCGCGCGAACACCGGGGAGCTGTTTTTT; cdr3_aa: CASSLYHPGRANTGELFF
clone_size: many; j_call: TRBJ2-1; cdr3_length: 14; v_call: TRBV14; d_call: NA; cdr3_nt: TGTGCCAGCAGCCAAACTAGAGCGGTTACTGAGCAGTTCTTC; cdr3_aa: CASSQTRAVTEQFF
clone_size: many; j_call: TRBJ2-6; cdr3_length: 15; v_call: TRBV13; d_call: NA; cdr3_nt: TGTGCCAGCAGCTCCAGGGTATCCGGGGCCAACGTCCTGACTTTC; cdr3_aa: CASSSRVSGANVLTF
clone_size: NA; j_call: TRBJ1-2; cdr3_length: 15; v_call: TRBV7-9; d_call: TRBD1; cdr3_nt: TGTGCCAGCAGCTCCGGTGCGGGACAGGCCGATGGCTACACCTTC; cdr3_aa: CASSSGAGQADGYTF
clone_size: NA; j_call: TRBJ2-5; cdr3_length: 11; v_call: TRBV6-2/TRBV6-3; d_call: NA; cdr3_nt: TGTGCCAGCAGCCGCCTAGAGACCCAGTACTTC; cdr3_aa: CASSRLETQYF
clone_size: NA; j_call: TRBJ2-2; cdr3_length: 13; v_call: TRBV7-6; d_call: NA; cdr3_nt: TGTGCCAGCAGCTTAGAAGGACCCGGGGAGCTGTTTTTT; cdr3_aa: CASSLEGPGELFF
clone_size: many; j_call: TRBJ1-1; cdr3_length: 13; v_call: TRBV24-1; d_call: NA; cdr3_nt: TGTGCCACCAGTGTAGGACTGAACACTGAAGCTTTCTTT; cdr3_aa: CATSVGLNTEAFF
clone_size: NA; j_call: TRBJ2-7; cdr3_length: 18; v_call: TRBV5-6; d_call: TRBD2; cdr3_nt: TGTGCCAGCAGCTTGGAGGCTGGAGCGGGAGGTCTTACCTACGAGCAGTACTTC; cdr3_aa: CASSLEAGAGGLTYEQYF
clone_size: many; j_call: TRBJ1-2; cdr3_length: 14; v_call: TRBV6-1; d_call: TRBD1; cdr3_nt: TGTGCCAGCTCGACAGGGCTTGGCTATGATGGCTACACCTTC; cdr3_aa: CASSTGLGYDGYTF
clone_size: NA; j_call: TRBJ1-1; cdr3_length: 13; v_call: TRBV30; d_call: NA; cdr3_nt: TGTGCCTGGAGTGTACGAGGGGCGGGTGAAGCTTTCTTT; cdr3_aa: CAWSVRGAGEAFF
clone_size: NA; j_call: TRBJ1-1; cdr3_length: 12; v_call: TRBV21-1; d_call: NA; cdr3_nt: TGTGCCAGCAGGAAGGGGCCCACTGAAGCTTTCTTT; cdr3_aa: CASRKGPTEAFF
clone_size: few; j_call: TRBJ1-1; cdr3_length: 16; v_call: TRBV3-1; d_call: NA; cdr3_nt: TGTGCCAGCAGCCAAGTCGTTCGCGCAAGAAACACTGAAGCTTTCTTT; cdr3_aa: CASSQVVRARNTEAFF
clone_size: once; j_call: TRBJ2-7; cdr3_length: 16; v_call: TRBV12-3/TRBV12-4; d_call: TRBD2; cdr3_nt: TGTGCCAGCAGTCATAGGGTGCTAGCGGGAGTCGGCGAGCAGTACTTC; cdr3_aa: CASSHRVLAGVGEQYF
clone_size: NA; j_call: TRBJ2-5; cdr3_length: 15; v_call: TRBV15; d_call: NA; cdr3_nt: TGTGCCACCAGCAGCGGAACGGGAGCCCAAGAGACCCAGTACTTC; cdr3_aa: CATSSGTGAQETQYF
clone_size: NA; j_call: TRBJ1-5; cdr3_length: 11; v_call: TRBV28; d_call: NA; cdr3_nt: TGTGCCGGGGGCTTCAATCAGCCCCAGCATTTT; cdr3_aa: CAGGFNQPQHF
clone_size: NA; j_call: TRBJ1-1; cdr3_length: 14; v_call: TRBV28; d_call: NA; cdr3_nt: TGTGCCAGCAGTTTTGGACATCCAGGGACTGAAGCTTTCTTT; cdr3_aa: CASSFGHPGTEAFF
clone_size: few; j_call: TRBJ2-3; cdr3_length: 16; v_call: TRBV7-6; d_call: TRBD2; cdr3_nt: TGTGCCAGCAGCGCAAGCCAGGCGGGAGCAACAGATACGCAGTATTTT; cdr3_aa: CASSASQAGATDTQYF
clone_size: few; j_call: TRBJ1-1; cdr3_length: 12; v_call: TRBV21-1; d_call: NA; cdr3_nt: TGTGCCAGCAGCAAAGATAGGGGTTTGGCTTTCTTT; cdr3_aa: CASSKDRGLAFF
clone_size: few; j_call: TRBJ1-3; cdr3_length: 14; v_call: TRBV7-9; d_call: NA; cdr3_nt: TGTGCCAGCGGGCAGGAGGGGACAGGAAACACCATATATTTT; cdr3_aa: CASGQEGTGNTIYF
clone_size: few; j_call: TRBJ2-5; cdr3_length: 14; v_call: TRBV29-1; d_call: TRBD1; cdr3_nt: TGCAGCGCTAGGGACAGGGGAGGAGTGGAGACCCAGTACTTC; cdr3_aa: CSARDRGGVETQYF
clone_size: NA; j_call: TRBJ2-1; cdr3_length: 13; v_call: TRBV11-2; d_call: TRBD2; cdr3_nt: TGTGCCAGCGGGACTAGCGGGTTTAATGAGCAGTTCTTC; cdr3_aa: CASGTSGFNEQFF
clone_size: few; j_call: TRBJ2-5; cdr3_length: 14; v_call: TRBV6-2/TRBV6-3; d_call: NA; cdr3_nt: TGTGCCAGCAACCTCGGGGCCCTCCAAGAGACCCAGTACTTC; cdr3_aa: CASNLGALQETQYF
clone_size: few; j_call: TRBJ2-2; cdr3_length: 15; v_call: TRBV6-1; d_call: TRBD2; cdr3_nt: TGTGCCAGCAGTTCCGGGACTAGCTTCACCGGGGAGCTGTTTTTT; cdr3_aa: CASSSGTSFTGELFF
clone_size: few; j_call: TRBJ2-5; cdr3_length: 9; v_call: TRBV20-1; d_call: NA; cdr3_nt: TGCAGTGGGGCCAAGACCCAGTACTTC; cdr3_aa: CSGAKTQYF
clone_size: NA; j_call: TRBJ2-3; cdr3_length: 14; v_call: TRBV10-3; d_call: NA; cdr3_nt: TGTGCCATCTCACCGAGGGCGGGTCAAGATACGCAGTATTTT; cdr3_aa: CAISPRAGQDTQYF
clone_size: few; j_call: TRBJ2-2; cdr3_length: 15; v_call: TRBV5-1; d_call: NA; cdr3_nt: TGCGCCAGCAGCTTGGAGGACAGCCGCACCGGGGAGCTGTTTTTT; cdr3_aa: CASSLEDSRTGELFF
clone_size: NA; j_call: TRBJ1-2; cdr3_length: 16; v_call: TRBV6-5; d_call: NA; cdr3_nt: TGTGCCAGCAGTTACTCGAGGCGGGCTACTAACTATGGCTACACCTTC; cdr3_aa: CASSYSRRATNYGYTF
clone_size: NA; j_call: TRBJ2-1; cdr3_length: 16; v_call: TRBV28; d_call: TRBD2; cdr3_nt: TGTGCCAGCAGTCCAAAGACTAGCGGGAGCGGTAATGAGCAGTTCTTC; cdr3_aa: CASSPKTSGSGNEQFF
clone_size: many; j_call: TRBJ1-1; cdr3_length: 11; v_call: TRBV20-1; d_call: NA; cdr3_nt: TGCAGTGCCCCCTTGAACACTGAAGCTTTCTTT; cdr3_aa: CSAPLNTEAFF
clone_size: few; j_call: TRBJ2-7; cdr3_length: 12; v_call: TRBV20-1; d_call: TRBD1; cdr3_nt: TGCAGTGCTAACAGGGGAAGCTACGAGCAGTACTTC; cdr3_aa: CSANRGSYEQYF
clone_size: NA; j_call: TRBJ2-3; cdr3_length: 14; v_call: TRBV29-1; d_call: TRBD1; cdr3_nt: TGCAGCGCCGCAACCGGGACAGAGACAGATACGCAGTATTTT; cdr3_aa: CSAATGTETDTQYF
clone_size: many; j_call: TRBJ2-4; cdr3_length: 18; v_call: TRBV28; d_call: NA; cdr3_nt: TGTGCCAGCAGTTTATTGTCCATTCGAGGACTAGCCAAAAACATTCAGTACTTC; cdr3_aa: CASSLLSIRGLAKNIQYF
clone_size: few; j_call: TRBJ1-2; cdr3_length: 12; v_call: TRBV20-1; d_call: NA; cdr3_nt: TGCAGTGCTAGAGACTGGGGTCTTGGCTACACCTTC; cdr3_aa: CSARDWGLGYTF
clone_size: NA; j_call: TRBJ1-2; cdr3_length: 10; v_call: TRBV20-1; d_call: NA; cdr3_nt: TGCACGGCCACTAACTATGGCTACACCTTC; cdr3_aa: CTATNYGYTF
clone_size: few; j_call: TRBJ1-1; cdr3_length: 11; v_call: TRBV7-9; d_call: NA; cdr3_nt: TGTGCCAGCAGCTTTGACACTGAAGCTTTCTTT; cdr3_aa: CASSFDTEAFF
clone_size: many; j_call: TRBJ2-1; cdr3_length: 12; v_call: TRBV11-2; d_call: NA; cdr3_nt: TGTGCCAGCAGCCTATGGGGGGATGAGCAGTTCTTC; cdr3_aa: CASSLWGDEQFF
clone_size: NA; j_call: TRBJ1-3; cdr3_length: 15; v_call: TRBV5-1; d_call: NA; cdr3_nt: TGCGCCAGCAGCTTGTTTGCAGGCTCTGGAAACACCATATATTTT; cdr3_aa: CASSLFAGSGNTIYF
clone_size: few; j_call: TRBJ1-1; cdr3_length: 12; v_call: TRBV2; d_call: NA; cdr3_nt: TGTGCCAGCAATTCCGGGCTGACTGAAGCTTTCTTT; cdr3_aa: CASNSGLTEAFF
clone_size: NA; j_call: TRBJ2-7; cdr3_length: 14; v_call: TRBV20-1; d_call: NA; cdr3_nt: TGCAGTGCTAGAGATGGTCAGAGCTCCTACGAGCAGTACTTC; cdr3_aa: CSARDGQSSYEQYF
clone_size: NA; j_call: TRBJ2-2; cdr3_length: 13; v_call: TRBV7-9; d_call: NA; cdr3_nt: TGTGCCAGCAGCGGGGAGAGCCCCGGGGAGCTGTTTTTT; cdr3_aa: CASSGESPGELFF
clone_size: few; j_call: TRBJ2-1; cdr3_length: 12; v_call: TRBV10-2; d_call: NA; cdr3_nt: TGCGCCAGCAGTGAACTATTCAATGAGCAGTTCTTC; cdr3_aa: CASSELFNEQFF
clone_size: few; j_call: TRBJ1-1; cdr3_length: 13; v_call: TRBV29-1; d_call: NA; cdr3_nt: TGCAGCGTGCGGACGTGGAGAATGACTGAAGCTTTCTTT; cdr3_aa: CSVRTWRMTEAFF
clone_size: few; j_call: TRBJ2-6; cdr3_length: 17; v_call: TRBV6-6; d_call: NA; cdr3_nt: TGTGCCAGCAGTCCCGCCAGGGCCACCTCTGGGGCCAACGTCCTGACTTTC; cdr3_aa: CASSPARATSGANVLTF
clone_size: few; j_call: TRBJ2-7; cdr3_length: 15; v_call: TRBV7-2; d_call: NA; cdr3_nt: TGTGCCAGCAGCTATGACGGGGGGCGGGTCCGCGAGCAGTACTTC; cdr3_aa: CASSYDGGRVREQYF